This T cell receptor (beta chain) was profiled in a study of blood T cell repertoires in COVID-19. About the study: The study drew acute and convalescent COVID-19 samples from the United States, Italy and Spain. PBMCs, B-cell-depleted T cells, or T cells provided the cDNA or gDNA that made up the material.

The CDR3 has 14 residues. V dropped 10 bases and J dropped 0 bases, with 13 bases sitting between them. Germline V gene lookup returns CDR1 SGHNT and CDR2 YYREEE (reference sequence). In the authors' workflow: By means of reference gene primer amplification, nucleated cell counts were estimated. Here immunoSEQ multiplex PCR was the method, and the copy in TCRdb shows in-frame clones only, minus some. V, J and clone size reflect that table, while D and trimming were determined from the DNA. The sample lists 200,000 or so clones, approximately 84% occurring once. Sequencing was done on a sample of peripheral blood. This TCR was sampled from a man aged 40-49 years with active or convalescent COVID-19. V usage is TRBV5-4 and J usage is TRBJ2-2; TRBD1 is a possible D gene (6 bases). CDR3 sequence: CASRQVPNTGELFF. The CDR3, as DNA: TGTGCCTCCCGACAGGTTCCGAACACCGGGGAGCTGTTTTTT.